A single sample gave rise to the 18 T cell receptor beta chains below, sequenced in a study of beta chain features in type 1 diabetes. Expressed TCRB transcripts were sequenced because the isolated RNA had all been reverse transcribed beforehand. Assay used: immunoSEQ multiplex PCR; TCRdb lists only in-frame clones, some missing. The sample lists around 290,000 clones; roughly 8% were seen once. The specimen was central memory CD4+ T cells from blood. The receptor set was obtained from a woman aged 18-29 years in good health.

This clone was observed a few times. V is TRBV11-1 and J is TRBJ1-1; 7 bases fit TRBD1. The CDR3 runs 14 residues. Germline V lookup: CDR1 SGHAT, CDR2 FQDESV (reference sequence). V was pared by 5 bases and J by 6 bases, with 9 bases of the junction left unmatched. The CDR3 region is CASSQTDRAPEAFF. The CDR3 DNA reads as TGTGCCAGCAGCCAAACTGACAGGGCCCCTGAAGCTTTCTTT.

This clone was detected only a few times. V usage is TRBV28 and J usage is TRBJ2-7, with D perhaps TRBD1 or TRBD2 (5 bases each). The germline CDR1 and CDR2 sequences are MDHEN and SYDVKM. This CDR3 has 14 residues. V shed 2 bases and J shed 3 bases, with 11 bases lying between them. The CDR3 sequence: CASSLGGSRYEQYV. The DNA of the CDR3 is TGTGCCAGCAGTTTAGGGGGTTCCCGCTACGAGCAGTACGTC.

Comments on this clone: Germline is not matched at one junction end, which may reflect a read error. The J gene is TRBJ1-2, the V gene TRBV7-3; maybe TRBD1 (5 bases). CDR3 size: 13 residues. Germline V gene data show CDR1 as SGHTA and CDR2 as FQGTGA. CDR3 loop: CASSRGDSTGYTF. The CDR3 DNA reads TGCGCCAGCAGCCGAGGGGACTCGACCGGCTACACCTTC.

This clone was observed a single time. The gene calls are TRBV6-1 and TRBJ2-1; D call uncertain. V was shortened by 6 bases and J by 7 bases, with 19 bases between the two germline ends. Germline V gene lookup returns CDR1 MNHNS and CDR2 SASEGT. The CDR3 runs 15 residues. The CDR3 spells CASSLDGDRPNEQFF. The CDR3 DNA sequence: TGTGCCAGCAGCTTGGACGGCGACCGCCCTAATGAGCAGTTCTTC.

The chain has TRBV18 and TRBJ1-4; 7 nucleotides line up with TRBD1. The V gene end was trimmed by 10 bases and the J gene end by 4 bases; junction bases not matched to a gene: 6. This CDR3 contains 13 residues. Looked up from germline, CDR1 is KGHSH and CDR2 is LQKENI. The CDR3 nucleotides read TGTGCCACCTACGACAGGGATAATGAAAAACTGTTTTTT. Protein: CATYDRDNEKLFF.

This clone was picked up many times. The chain joins TRBV11-2 to TRBJ2-2, with D possibly matching TRBD2 (5 bases). The CDR3 extends over 14 amino acids. V lost 1 base and J 4 bases, leaving 7 bases between the germline ends. Germline CDR1 SGHAT, CDR2 FQNNGV. CDR3 region: CASSLVRGTGELFF. DNA of the CDR3: TGTGCCAGCAGCTTAGTTCGGGGCACCGGGGAGCTGTTTTTT.

The gene calls are TRBV29-1 and TRBJ1-1; possible D gene TRBD1, 5 bases. The V end lost 6 bases, the J end lost 4 bases, and 18 bases lay between the germline ends. The germline V gene encodes CDR1 SQVTM and CDR2 ANQGSEA. This CDR3 region has 14 residues. The CDR3: CSVPPGYLSTEAFF. CDR3 DNA: TGCAGCGTCCCACCAGGGTATTTGAGCACTGAAGCTTTCTTT.

This chain connects TRBV15 to TRBJ2-1, with D possibly matching TRBD2 (5 bases). V was trimmed by 2 bases and J by 0 bases, leaving 20 bases between them. Germline CDR1 reads LNHNV; CDR2 reads YYDKDF (reference sequence). The length of the CDR3 is 19 residues. The CDR3 bases are TGTGCCACCAGCAGAAACCGGGGAGCAGACCAAATCTCCTACAATGAGCAGTTCTTC. Translating gives CATSRNRGADQISYNEQFF.

The rearrangement uses TRBV30 and TRBJ2-5; no clear D. Germline lookup yields CDR1 GTSNPN and CDR2 SVGIG (reference sequence). Trimming removed 5 bases at V and 5 bases at J, with 9 bases between. The CDR3 consists of 11 residues. The CDR3 nucleotides read TGTGCCTGGGCGATGGGGGAGACCCAGTACTTC. Protein: CAWAMGETQYF.

This chain uses TRBV7-2 with TRBJ2-3, with 7 positions matching TRBD2. Germline CDR1 SGHTA, CDR2 FQGNSA. J gave up 2 bases and V 5 bases, and 10 bases lay outside the gene matches. This CDR3 region has 16 residues. The CDR3 bases are TGTGCCAGCAGCCCCCCCGTCGGGAGGTCCACAGATACGCAGTATTTT. This translates into CASSPPVGRSTDTQYF.

This clone was seen a few times. V usage is TRBV29-1 and J usage is TRBJ2-5; TRBD2 agrees at 13 bases. V gave up 5 bases and J gave up 5 bases; unmatched junction bases: 5. CDR1 is SQVTM and CDR2 is ANQGSEA in the germline V gene. The CDR3 is made up of 14 amino acids. CDR3 sequence reads: CSVRTSGSRETQYF. The CDR3 region has the DNA TGCAGCGTTCGGACTAGCGGGAGTAGGGAGACCCAGTACTTC.

V is TRBV18 and J is TRBJ1-6; a weak D match, TRBD1 (6 bases). The CDR3 runs 15 residues. Germline V gene data show CDR1 as KGHSH and CDR2 as LQKENI. V was trimmed by 4 bases and J by 8 bases, leaving 15 bases between them. CDR3 loop: CASSLQEGGDSPLHF. The CDR3 nucleotides are TGTGCCAGCTCACTGCAAGAGGGGGGCGATTCACCCCTCCACTTT.

The table lists this clone with a count of one. V and J are TRBV4-3 and TRBJ2-7, with 9 bases that match TRBD2. This CDR3 contains 15 residues. The V gene's germline CDR1 is LGHNA and CDR2 YSLEER. V trimming: 4 bases; J trimming: 0 bases; junction bases outside the gene matches: 4. The CDR3 region has the DNA TGCGCCAGCAGCCGACTAGCGGAGTACTCCTACGAGCAGTACGTC. Its protein product is CASSRLAEYSYEQYV.

CDR3 DNA: TGCGCCAGCAGCCCCCGGACTAGCGGTCCCTACGAGCAGTACTTC. Residues: CASSPRTSGPYEQYF. This rearrangement joins TRBV5-1 to TRBJ2-7, with 10 nucleotides matching TRBD2. There are 15 residues in the CDR3. Germline CDR1 and CDR2: SGHRS and YFSETQ. Unmatched junction bases numbered 6, after V lost 4 bases and J lost 2 bases.

The CDR3 sequence: CASSVEVSYNEQFF. The CDR3 DNA sequence: TGTGCCAGCAGTGTCGAAGTCTCCTACAATGAGCAGTTCTTC. This chain connects TRBV6-1 to TRBJ2-1, with D hard to call. V lost 4 bases and J 0 bases, leaving 7 bases between the germline ends. The CDR3 totals 14 residues. Germline-derived CDR1 and CDR2 are MNHNS and SASEGT.

This clone turned up a few times. The genes are TRBV15 and TRBJ1-2; TRBD1 agrees at 8 bases. The CDR3 contains 15 residues. The germline V gene encodes CDR1 LNHNV and CDR2 YYDKDF (reference sequence). Germline trimming cut 6 bases from V and 7 bases from J; bases unmatched to any gene: 13. CDR3 loop: CATRAGGQIFSGYTF. In DNA, the CDR3 is TGTGCCACCAGAGCAGGGGGCCAGATATTCTCTGGCTACACCTTC.

The chain has TRBV5-1 and TRBJ2-3, with TRBD1 matching 8 bases. Per the germline V gene, CDR1 is SGHRS and CDR2 is YFSETQ. V trimming: 4 bases; J trimming: 6 bases; junction bases outside the gene matches: 7. There are 14 residues in the CDR3. The CDR3 sequence is CASSRDRSSDTQYF. CDR3 nucleotides: TGCGCCAGCAGCAGGGACAGGTCCTCGGATACGCAGTATTTT.

This clone was seen only a few times. The gene calls are TRBV6-1 and TRBJ1-4; 11 bases align to TRBD1. Germline V gene lookup returns CDR1 MNHNS and CDR2 SASEGT. After removal of 4 bases from V and 5 bases from J, the junction contained 6 bases not matched to a gene. The CDR3 spans 16 residues. DNA of the CDR3: TGTGCCAGCAGTGGTTTTGGGACAGGGGGGAATGAAAAACTGTTTTTT. As protein: CASSGFGTGGNEKLFF.